This T cell receptor beta chain was sequenced for a study of molecular identifiers for immune sequencing clone quantification. Study observations and caveats: Clones that had above 20 RNA copies took up over 97% of effector molecules but under 1% in naive cells.

Library preparation followed earlier protocols using designated TCR primers. One entry per CDR3 protein, called by TCRdb with MiXCR from the PCR reads. This sample has some 590,000 distinct CDR3 sequences, with about 25% found just once. The table lists this clonotype with many counts. Its antigen is not known. Germline assignment: CDR1 SGHRS and CDR2 YFSETQ. The CDR3 is made up of 17 amino acids. The V end was cut by 0 bases, the J end by 1 base, with 16 bases between. Sorting selected naive CD8 T cells with a CD8+CD4-CCR7+CD45RA+ phenotype. This TCR came from a human donor in good health. Some libraries in this study had Jurkat cell RNA spiked in. The sample consisted of naive CD8+ T cells from blood, with Jurkat cell RNA spiked in. The subset denotes: FACS-sorted CD8+CD4-CCR7+CD45RA+ naive T cells. The chain links TRBV5-1 to TRBJ2-5; D might be TRBD1 (5 bases). CDR3 sequence: CASSLEGSGMSQETQYF. In DNA form, the CDR3 reads TGCGCCAGCAGCTTGGAAGGGTCAGGGATGTCCCAAGAGACCCAGTACTTC.